This T cell receptor beta chain stems from a study of T cells after posttransplantation cyclophosphamide. Sequencing was performed with immunoSEQ multiplex PCR; in TCRdb, only in-frame clones are kept and a portion is missing. The sample holds fewer than 40,000 clones, and no clone turns up only once. This CDR3 has 15 amino acids. The germline V gene encodes CDR1 SGHRS and CDR2 YFSETQ. The ends were cut back, 2 bases at V and 7 bases at J, with 16 bases in the middle. This clone has a count of ten or more. The sequencing input was PBMCs. The rearrangement joins TRBV5-1 to TRBJ2-1, with D perhaps matching TRBD2 (7 bases). This sequence was found in a woman between 45 and 65 years old in good health and a related stem cell transplant donor. The DNA of the CDR3 is TGCGCCAGCAGCTTAGGGGGGGGCAGACTGAATGAGCAGTTCTTC. Translating gives CASSLGGGRLNEQFF. Full variable domain (remainder filled in from reference TRBV5-1 and TRBJ2-1): KAGVTQTPRYLIKTRGQQVTLSCSPISGHRSVSWYQQTPGQGLQFLFEYFSETQRNKGNFPGRFSGRQFSNSRSEMNVSTLELGDSALYLCASSLGGGRLNEQFFGPGTRLTVL.